This T cell receptor (beta chain) was recovered during a study of technical replicates of blood from several donors. This CDR3 contains 16 residues. With 2 bases removed from V and 9 bases from J, the gap between germline ends came to 17 bases. Germline lookup yields CDR1 MNHNS and CDR2 SASEGT. Libraries were prepared by immunoSEQ multiplex PCR; TCRdb keeps only in-frame clonotypes and omits some of them. The sample has 45,000 to 60,000 clones, about 94% seen once. The TCR was taken from a human donor in good health. Some clones in this sample may be carry-over from other donors' samples. The V call is TRBV6-1, the J call TRBJ1-6, with D maybe TRBD1 (5 bases). The material sequenced was PBMCs. The CDR3 here is CASSEFPQGLGSPLHF. CDR3 in DNA: TGTGCCAGCAGTGAATTCCCGCAGGGCCTCGGTTCACCCCTCCACTTT.